Described below is a single T cell receptor beta chain sequence and its context. This specimen comes from a study of T cell changes during pregnancy in multiple sclerosis. Germline lookup yields CDR1 SGHAT and CDR2 FQNNGV. The CDR3 consists of 16 residues. V dropped 6 bases and J dropped 3; count of bases not matched to a gene: 11. The table came from immunoSEQ multiplex PCR; TCRdb's copy has only in-frame clones and leaves some out. The sample shows around 50,000 clones, 95% of them seen only once. The TCR comes from a female donor with multiple sclerosis, enrolled in a pregnancy study. V is TRBV11-2 and J is TRBJ2-7, with 10 bases matching TRBD2. The sample consisted of CD8+ T cells from peripheral blood mononuclear cells, taken in the first trimester of pregnancy. Here the CDR3 reads CASSHYPGLADYEQYF. The CDR3 nucleotides are TGTGCCAGCAGTCACTACCCAGGACTAGCGGACTACGAGCAGTACTTC.